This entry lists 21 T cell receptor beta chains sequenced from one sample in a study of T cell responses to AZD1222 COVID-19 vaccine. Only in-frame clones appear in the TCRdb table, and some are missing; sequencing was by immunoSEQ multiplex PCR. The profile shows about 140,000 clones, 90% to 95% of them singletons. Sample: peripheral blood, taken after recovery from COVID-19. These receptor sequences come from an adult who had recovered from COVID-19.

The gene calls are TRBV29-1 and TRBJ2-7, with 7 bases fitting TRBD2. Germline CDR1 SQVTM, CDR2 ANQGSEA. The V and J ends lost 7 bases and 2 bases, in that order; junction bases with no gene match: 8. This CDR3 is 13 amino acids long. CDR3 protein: CSGRASGTYEQYF. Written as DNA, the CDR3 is TGCAGCGGGAGGGCTAGCGGCACCTACGAGCAGTACTTC.

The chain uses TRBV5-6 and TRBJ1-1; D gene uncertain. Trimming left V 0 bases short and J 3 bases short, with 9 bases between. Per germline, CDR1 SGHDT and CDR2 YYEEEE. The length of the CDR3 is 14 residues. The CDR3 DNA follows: TGTGCCAGCAGCTTGGGGCATGGCGACACTGAAGCTTTCTTT. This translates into CASSLGHGDTEAFF.

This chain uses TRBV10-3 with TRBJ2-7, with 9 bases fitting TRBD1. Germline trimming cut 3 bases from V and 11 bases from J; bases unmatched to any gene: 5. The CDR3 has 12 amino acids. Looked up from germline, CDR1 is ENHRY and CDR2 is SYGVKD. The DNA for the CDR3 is TGTGCCATCAGTGACGGACAGGGGTGGGAGTACTTC. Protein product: CAISDGQGWEYF.

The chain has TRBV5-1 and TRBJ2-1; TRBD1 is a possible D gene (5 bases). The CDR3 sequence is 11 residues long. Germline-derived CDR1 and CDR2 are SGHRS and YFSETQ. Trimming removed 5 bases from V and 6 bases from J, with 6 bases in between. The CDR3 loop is CASRDSNEQFF. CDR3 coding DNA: TGCGCCAGCAGAGACAGCAATGAGCAGTTCTTC.

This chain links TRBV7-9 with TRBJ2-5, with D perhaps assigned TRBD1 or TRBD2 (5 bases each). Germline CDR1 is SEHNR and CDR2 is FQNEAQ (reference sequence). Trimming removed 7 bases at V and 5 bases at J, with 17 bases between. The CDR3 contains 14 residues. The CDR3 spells CASTQGTGLETQYF. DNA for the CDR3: TGTGCCAGCACCCAAGGGACGGGTTTGGAGACCCAGTACTTC.

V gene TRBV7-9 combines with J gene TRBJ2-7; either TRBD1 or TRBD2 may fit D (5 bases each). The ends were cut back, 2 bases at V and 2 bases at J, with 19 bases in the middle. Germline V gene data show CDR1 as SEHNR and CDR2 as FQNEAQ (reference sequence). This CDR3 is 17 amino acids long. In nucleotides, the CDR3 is TGTGCCAGCAGCTTATGGGGGACGGGATCCAATCCCTACGAGCAGTACTTC. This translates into CASSLWGTGSNPYEQYF.

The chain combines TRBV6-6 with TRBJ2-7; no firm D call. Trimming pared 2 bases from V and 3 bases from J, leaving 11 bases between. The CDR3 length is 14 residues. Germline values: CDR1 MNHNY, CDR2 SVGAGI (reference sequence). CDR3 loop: CASSYPTINYEQYF. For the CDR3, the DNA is TGTGCCAGCAGTTACCCCACAATTAACTACGAGCAGTACTTC.

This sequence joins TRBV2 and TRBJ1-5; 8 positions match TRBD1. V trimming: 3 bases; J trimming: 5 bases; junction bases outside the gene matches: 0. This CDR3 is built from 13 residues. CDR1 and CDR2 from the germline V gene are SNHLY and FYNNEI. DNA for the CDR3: TGTGCCAGCAGTGAGGACAGGGATCAGCCCCAGCATTTT. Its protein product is CASSEDRDQPQHF.

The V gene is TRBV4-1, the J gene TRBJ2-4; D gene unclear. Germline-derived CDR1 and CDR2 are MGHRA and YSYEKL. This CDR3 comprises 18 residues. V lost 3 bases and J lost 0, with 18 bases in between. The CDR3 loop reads CASSHWNGPDVAKNIQYF. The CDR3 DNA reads TGCGCCAGCAGCCACTGGAATGGGCCAGACGTAGCCAAAAACATTCAGTACTTC.

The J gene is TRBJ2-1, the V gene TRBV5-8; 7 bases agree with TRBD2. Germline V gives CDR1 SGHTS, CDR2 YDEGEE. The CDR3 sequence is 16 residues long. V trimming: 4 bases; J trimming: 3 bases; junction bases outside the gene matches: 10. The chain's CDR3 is CASSPLGGGYYNEQFF. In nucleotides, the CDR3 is TGTGCCAGCAGCCCTCTGGGGGGAGGGTACTACAATGAGCAGTTCTTC.

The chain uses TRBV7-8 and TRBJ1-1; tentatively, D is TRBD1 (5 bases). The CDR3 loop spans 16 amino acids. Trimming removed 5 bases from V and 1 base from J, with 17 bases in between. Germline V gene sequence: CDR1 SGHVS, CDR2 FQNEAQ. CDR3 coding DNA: TGTGCCAGCAGCCCTGTGACGGGACGTCGGAACACTGAAGCTTTCTTT. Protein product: CASSPVTGRRNTEAFF.

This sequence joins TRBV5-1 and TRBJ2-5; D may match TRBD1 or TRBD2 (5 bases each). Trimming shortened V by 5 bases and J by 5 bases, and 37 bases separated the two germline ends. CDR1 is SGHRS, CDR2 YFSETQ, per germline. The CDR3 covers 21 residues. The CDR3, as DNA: TGCGCCAGCAGAAGCCTTGGGGGTTTAATATCCCAAATCGGTGGTCAGGAGACCCAGTACTTC. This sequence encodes CASRSLGGLISQIGGQETQYF.

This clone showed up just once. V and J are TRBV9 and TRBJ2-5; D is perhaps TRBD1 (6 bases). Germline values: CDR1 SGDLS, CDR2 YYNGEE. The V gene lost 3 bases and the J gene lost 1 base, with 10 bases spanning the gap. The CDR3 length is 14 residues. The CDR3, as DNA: TGTGCCAGCAGCGCCAGGGGTATCCAAGAGACCCAGTACTTC. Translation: CASSARGIQETQYF.

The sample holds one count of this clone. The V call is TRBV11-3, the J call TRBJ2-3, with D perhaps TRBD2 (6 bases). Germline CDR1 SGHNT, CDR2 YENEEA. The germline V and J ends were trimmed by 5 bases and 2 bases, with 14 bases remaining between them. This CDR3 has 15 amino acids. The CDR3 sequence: CASSLRGGATDTQYF. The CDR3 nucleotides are TGTGCCAGCAGCCTACGAGGAGGGGCCACAGATACGCAGTATTTT.

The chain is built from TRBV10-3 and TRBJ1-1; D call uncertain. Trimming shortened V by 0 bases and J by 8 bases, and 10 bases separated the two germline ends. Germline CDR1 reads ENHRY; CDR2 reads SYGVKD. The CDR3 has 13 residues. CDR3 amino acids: CAISESPKPEAFF. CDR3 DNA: TGTGCCATCAGTGAGTCGCCAAAACCGGAAGCTTTCTTT.

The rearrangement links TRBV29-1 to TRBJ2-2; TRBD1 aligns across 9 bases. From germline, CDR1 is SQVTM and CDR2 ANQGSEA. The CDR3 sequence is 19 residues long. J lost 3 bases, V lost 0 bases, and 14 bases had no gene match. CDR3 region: CSVEDPDEGQGFYTGELFF. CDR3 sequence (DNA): TGCAGCGTTGAAGATCCGGATGAGGGACAGGGCTTTTACACCGGGGAGCTGTTTTTT.

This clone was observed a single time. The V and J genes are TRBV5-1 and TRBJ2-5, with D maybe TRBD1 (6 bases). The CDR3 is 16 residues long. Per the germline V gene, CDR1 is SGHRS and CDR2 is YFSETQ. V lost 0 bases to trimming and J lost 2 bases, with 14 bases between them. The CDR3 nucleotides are TGCGCCAGCAGCTTGGGGCAGGGGCCGAAGCAAGAGACCCAGTACTTC. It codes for CASSLGQGPKQETQYF.

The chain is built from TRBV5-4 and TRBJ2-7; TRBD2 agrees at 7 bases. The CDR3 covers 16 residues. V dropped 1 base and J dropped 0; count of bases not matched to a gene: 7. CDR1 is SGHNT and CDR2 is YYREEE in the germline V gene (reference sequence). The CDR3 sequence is CASSLIMRGSSYEQYF. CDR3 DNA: TGTGCCAGCAGCTTGATCATGCGGGGGTCCTCCTACGAGCAGTACTTC.

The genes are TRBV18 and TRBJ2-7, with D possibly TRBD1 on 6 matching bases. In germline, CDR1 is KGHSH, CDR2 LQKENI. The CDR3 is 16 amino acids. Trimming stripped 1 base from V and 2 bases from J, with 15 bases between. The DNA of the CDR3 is TGTGCCAGCTCACCACTGACCGGGACAATCGCCTACGAGCAGTACTTC. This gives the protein CASSPLTGTIAYEQYF.

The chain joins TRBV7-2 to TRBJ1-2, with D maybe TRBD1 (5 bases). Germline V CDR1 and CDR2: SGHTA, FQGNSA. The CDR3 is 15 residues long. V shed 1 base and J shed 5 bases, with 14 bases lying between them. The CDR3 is CASSLETVPRYGYTF. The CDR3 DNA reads TGTGCCAGCAGCTTAGAGACAGTTCCTCGGTATGGCTACACCTTC.

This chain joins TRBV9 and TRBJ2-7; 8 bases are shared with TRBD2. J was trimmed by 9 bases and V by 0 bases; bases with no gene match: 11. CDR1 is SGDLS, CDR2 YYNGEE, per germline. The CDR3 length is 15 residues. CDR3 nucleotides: TGTGCCAGCAGCGTAGTTGGGACTAGTCCCCAAGGGCAGTACTTC. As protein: CASSVVGTSPQGQYF.